These 21 T cell receptor beta chains were all obtained from the same sample, sequenced in a study of blood T cell repertoires in COVID-19. The method was immunoSEQ multiplex PCR; TCRdb's version includes in-frame clones alone and lacks a portion of them. The sample comprises some 67,000 clones, roughly 79% of which are singletons, and around 5.9% rests with the top ten. The sample was peripheral blood. All receptors come from an older woman with acute or convalescent COVID-19.

The chain links TRBV4-2 to TRBJ1-2; 10 nucleotides match TRBD1. The germline V gene encodes CDR1 LGHNA and CDR2 YNFKEQ. The CDR3 contains 13 residues. V trimming: 5 bases; J trimming: 5 bases; junction bases outside the gene matches: 2. CDR3 nucleotides: TGTGCCAGCAGCGGGGGACAGGGGTATGGCTACACCTTC. Encoded protein: CASSGGQGYGYTF.

The V gene is TRBV7-2, the J gene TRBJ2-1, with TRBD2 identical over 10 bases. CDR3 length: 17 residues. V shed 5 bases, J shed 7 bases, and the junction held 14 bases outside the gene matches. CDR1 SGHTA and CDR2 FQGNSA come from the germline V gene. CDR3 nucleotide sequence: TGTGCCAGCAGCCCGACTTTAAGCGGGGGGGCGAGGAATGAGCAGTTCTTC. Protein sequence: CASSPTLSGGARNEQFF.

This chain uses TRBV5-1 with TRBJ1-2, with D perhaps TRBD1 (6 bases). The germline gives CDR1 SGHRS, CDR2 YFSETQ. This CDR3 contains 13 residues. V was clipped by 6 bases and J by 2 bases, with 11 bases between them. The CDR3 DNA is TGCGCCAGCACCCCGAGGGGGAACTATGGCTACACCTTC. It translates to CASTPRGNYGYTF.

The V call is TRBV5-1, the J call TRBJ1-3, with D perhaps TRBD1 (5 bases). The V end lost 1 base, the J end lost 4 bases, and 15 bases lay between the germline ends. CDR3 length: 16 amino acids. Germline V gives CDR1 SGHRS, CDR2 YFSETQ. The CDR3 protein is CASSLLPKTEGNTIYF. CDR3 in DNA: TGCGCCAGCAGCTTGTTGCCCAAGACAGAAGGAAACACCATATATTTT.

The chain uses TRBV9 and TRBJ2-5, with TRBD2 as a possible D gene (6 bases). From germline, CDR1 is SGDLS and CDR2 YYNGEE. This CDR3 spans 14 amino acids. The V end lost 0 bases, the J end lost 1 base, and 7 bases lay between the germline ends. The CDR3 here is CASSVGDSQETQYF. CDR3 DNA: TGTGCCAGCAGCGTAGGGGACTCCCAAGAGACCCAGTACTTC.

This clone was picked up one time. The chain couples TRBV6-2 or TRBV6-3 to TRBJ2-3; 9 nucleotides line up with TRBD2. This CDR3 spans 15 amino acids. The V and J ends lost 2 bases and 10 bases, in that order; junction bases with no gene match: 10. Germline V gene data show CDR1 as MNHEY and CDR2 as SVGEGT. The CDR3 here is CASSYETSGIQAQYF. The CDR3 coding sequence is TGTGCCAGCAGTTACGAGACTAGCGGTATTCAGGCGCAGTATTTT.

The rearrangement links TRBV5-1 to TRBJ2-6; TRBD1 matches 9 bases. Germline CDR1 and CDR2: SGHRS and YFSETQ. The CDR3 loop spans 18 amino acids. The trim removed 4 bases at V and 0 bases at J, leaving 8 bases unmatched. The CDR3: CASSPSGTGFSGANVLTF. The CDR3 DNA follows: TGCGCCAGCAGCCCCTCCGGGACAGGGTTCTCTGGGGCCAACGTCCTGACTTTC.

The chain couples TRBV6-5 to TRBJ1-1, with D possibly TRBD1 on 5 matching bases. Trimming removed 3 bases from V and 5 bases from J, with 13 bases in between. Germline CDR1 MNHEY, CDR2 SVGAGI. The CDR3 contains 14 residues. The CDR3 sequence is CASSYQGGRTEAFF. CDR3 DNA: TGTGCCAGCAGTTATCAGGGAGGGCGAACTGAAGCTTTCTTT.

The chain couples TRBV25-1 to TRBJ2-5; D is possibly TRBD2 (6 bases). V lost 1 base and J lost 2, with 14 bases in between. This CDR3 is 16 amino acids long. From germline, CDR1 is MGHDK and CDR2 SYGVNS. CDR3 coding DNA: TGTGCCAGCAGTGAATTGGGGGACTGGCAACAAGAGACCCAGTACTTC. It codes for CASSELGDWQQETQYF. Using reference TRBV25-1 and TRBJ2-5 for the parts outside the CDR3, the full variable domain is EADIYQTPRYLVIGTGKKITLECSQTMGHDKMYWYQQDPGMELHLIHYSYGVNSTEKGDLSSESTVSRIRTEHFPLTLESARPSHTSQYLCASSELGDWQQETQYFGPGTRLLVL.

This clone was found once. This rearrangement joins TRBV10-3 to TRBJ1-3; D not certain. The CDR3 covers 12 residues. CDR1 and CDR2 (germline): ENHRY, SYGVKD. V was shortened by 9 bases and J by 8 bases, with 14 bases between the two germline ends. CDR3 sequence (DNA): TGTGCCATAGGAAGCGGAAGGGACACCATATATTTT. This translates into CAIGSGRDTIYF.

The rearrangement joins TRBV20-1 to TRBJ2-3; D might be TRBD2 (5 bases). V lost 3 bases to trimming and J lost 8 bases, with 15 bases between them. The CDR3 runs to 13 residues. The V gene's germline CDR1 is DFQATT and CDR2 SNEGSKA (reference sequence). CDR3 DNA sequence: TGCAGTGCTAGTTTACGGGAATCGGGTACGCAGTATTTT. Its translation is CSASLRESGTQYF.

This clone was recorded once. This specimen includes other DNA sequences encoding the same CDR3. The chain uses TRBV13 and TRBJ1-3; D possibly corresponds to TRBD1 (5 bases). CDR1 PRHDT and CDR2 FYEKMQ come from the germline V gene (reference sequence). The CDR3 is made up of 16 amino acids. The V gene lost 2 bases and the J gene lost 1 base, with 12 bases spanning the gap. This CDR3 is CASSLRQGRSGNTIYF. In nucleotides, the CDR3 is TGTGCCAGCAGCTTAAGGCAGGGTAGATCTGGAAACACCATATATTTT.

The chain is built from TRBV4-2 and TRBJ1-2; 7 bases are shared with TRBD1. The germline CDR1 and CDR2 sequences are LGHNA and YNFKEQ. The CDR3 is 14 amino acids. Trimming at V came to 0 bases and at J to 6 bases, leaving 4 bases not matched to a gene. The CDR3 bases are TGTGCCAGCAGCCAAGAGACAGGGCAGAATGGCTACACCTTC. Amino acid sequence: CASSQETGQNGYTF.

The chain links TRBV21-1 to TRBJ2-5; no check of the table's D call, TRBD2, against the DNA was made. TRBV21-1 is an annotated pseudogene. The CDR3 runs to 21 residues. CDR3 sequence reads: CAHFTLGANILAGHSGETQYF. CDR3 coding DNA: TGTGCCCACTTTACATTAGGGGCAAATATATTAGCGGGCCACAGTGGGGAGACCCAGTACTTC.

V usage is TRBV11-3 and J usage is TRBJ1-6; D might be TRBD1 (6 bases). The length of the CDR3 is 13 residues. V gave up 5 bases and J gave up 8 bases, with 10 bases separating them. CDR1 and CDR2 (germline): SGHNT, YENEEA. The CDR3 DNA is TGTGCCAGCAGCCCGAACAGGGATTCACCCCTCCACTTT. Translation: CASSPNRDSPLHF. The full variable domain, in which reference TRBV11-3 and TRBJ1-6 provide the parts outside the CDR3, is EAGVVQSPRYKIIEKKQPVAFWCNPISGHNTLYWYLQNLGQGPELLIRYENEEAVDDSQLPKDRFSAERLKGVDSTLKIQPAELGDSAVYLCASSPNRDSPLHFGNGTRLTVT.

The genes are TRBV18 and TRBJ1-2, with a weak D call TRBD1 (6 bases). CDR1 KGHSH and CDR2 LQKENI come from the germline V gene. The germline V and J ends were trimmed by 0 bases and 6 bases, with 17 bases remaining between them. This CDR3 has 16 amino acids. The CDR3 DNA sequence: TGTGCCAGCTCACCACCCTCGCGCAGGGGAGGGGATGGCTACACCTTC. Translating it yields CASSPPSRRGGDGYTF. Full variable domain (rest looked up from reference TRBV18 and TRBJ1-2): NAGVMQNPRHLVRRRGQEARLRCSPMKGHSHVYWYRQLPEEGLKFMVYLQKENIIDESGMPKERFSAEFPKEGPSILRIQQVVRGDSAAYFCASSPPSRRGGDGYTFGSGTRLTVV.

V gene TRBV7-2 combines with J gene TRBJ1-2; D may be TRBD1 (5 bases). V shed 5 bases and J shed 4 bases, with 14 bases lying between them. The germline V gene encodes CDR1 SGHTA and CDR2 FQGNSA. There are 14 residues in the CDR3. The CDR3 DNA reads TGTGCCAGCAGCCTCGGACCTAGGGGCTATGGCTACACCTTC. Translating it yields CASSLGPRGYGYTF. Supplemented by reference TRBV7-2 and TRBJ1-2, the full variable domain reads GAGVSQSPSNKVTEKGKDVELRCDPISGHTALYWYRQSLGQGLEFLIYFQGNSAPDKSGLPSDRFSAERTGGSVSTLTIQRTQQEDSAVYLCASSLGPRGYGYTFGSGTRLTVV.

V usage is TRBV14 and J usage is TRBJ2-7, with TRBD1 matching 7 bases. The germline V gene has CDR1 SGHDN and CDR2 FVKESK. This CDR3 has 15 amino acids. V was clipped by 5 bases and J by 3 bases; unmatched bases: 10. The CDR3: CASSNGTELNYEQYF. CDR3 coding DNA: TGTGCCAGCAGCAACGGGACAGAGCTAAACTACGAGCAGTACTTC.

Of note for this clone: Different DNA sequences within this sample yield the same CDR3. The chain joins TRBV12-3 or TRBV12-4 to TRBJ1-5, with D possibly being TRBD1 (6 bases). This CDR3 has 12 residues. Deletions cut 5 bases from V and 5 bases from J, with 7 bases between. The chain's CDR3 is CASSTGYQPQHF. The CDR3 coding sequence is TGTGCCAGCAGTACAGGGTATCAGCCCCAGCATTTT.

The CDR3, as DNA: TGTGCCAGCAGTTTACTTCAGGGGGTGGGGACTGAAGCTTTCTTT. It specifies CASSLLQGVGTEAFF. This chain links TRBV28 with TRBJ1-1; 7 nucleotides align to TRBD1. CDR1 is MDHEN and CDR2 is SYDVKM in the germline V gene. CDR3 length: 15 residues. Trimming cost V 2 bases and J 5 bases; bases outside gene matches: 8.

The CDR3 DNA reads as TGTGCCAGCAGTCAGACGGGACTAGACAGCGAGCAGTACTTC. Translated, it gives CASSQTGLDSEQYF. J is TRBJ2-7 and V is TRBV11-2, with TRBD2 matching 8 bases. In germline, CDR1 is SGHAT, CDR2 FQNNGV. The length of the CDR3 is 14 residues. The ends lost 6 bases at V and 6 bases at J; junction bases unmatched: 10.